This T cell receptor beta chain was captured by sequencing in a study of T cell changes during pregnancy in multiple sclerosis. The protocol was immunoSEQ multiplex PCR, while the TCRdb copy is restricted to in-frame clones and leaves out a portion. The data contain 75,000 to 100,000 clones, almost 95% of them singletons. The CDR3 spans 13 residues. The germline V and J ends were trimmed by 2 bases and 6 bases, with 11 bases remaining between them. Germline CDR1 reads MNHEY; CDR2 reads SVGAGI. This clonotype was obtained from a female donor with multiple sclerosis, enrolled in a pregnancy study. Sequenced here: peripheral blood, sampled after pregnancy. This chain joins TRBV6-5 and TRBJ2-7; maybe TRBD1 (6 bases). The CDR3 loop is CASSYRGNSEQYF. CDR3 coding DNA: TGTGCCAGCAGTTACAGGGGGAATAGCGAGCAGTACTTC.